The 17 T cell receptor beta chains below were found in one sample sequenced in a study of T cell responses to AZD1222 COVID-19 vaccine. Sequencing was performed with immunoSEQ multiplex PCR; in TCRdb, only in-frame clones are kept and a portion is missing. The repertoire holds about 150,000 clones, with approximately 88% as singletons. The specimen comprised peripheral blood, sampled on day 0 of MenACWY control vaccination. The receptors derive from an adult in good health.

This clone has just one count. The rearrangement uses TRBV20-1 and TRBJ1-1; no reliable D call. The CDR3 is 11 amino acids. V dropped 6 bases and J dropped 6 bases, with 11 bases sitting between them. Germline V gene sequence: CDR1 DFQATT, CDR2 SNEGSKA (reference sequence). Here the CDR3 DNA reads TGCAGTGCCCTTCGACTGCCTGAAGCTTTCTTT. Its translation is CSALRLPEAFF.

This rearrangement joins TRBV7-9 to TRBJ1-1; D is possibly TRBD1 (5 bases). V shed 2 bases and J shed 0 bases, with 10 bases lying between them. Germline CDR1 and CDR2: SEHNR and FQNEAQ (reference sequence). This CDR3 region has 15 residues. CDR3 nucleotide sequence: TGTGCCAGCAGCTTATCAACGGGACTGAACACTGAAGCTTTCTTT. Protein sequence: CASSLSTGLNTEAFF.

CDR3 sequence reads: CAISEYRQGEEQYF. The CDR3 nucleotides read TGTGCCATCAGTGAGTACCGACAGGGGGAGGAGCAGTACTTC. The chain uses TRBV10-3 and TRBJ2-7; TRBD1 aligns across 9 bases. Losses at the gene ends were 1 base for V and 7 bases for J; bases not matched to a gene: 5. The CDR3 has 14 amino acids. CDR1 ENHRY and CDR2 SYGVKD come from the germline V gene.

This chain connects TRBV4-1 to TRBJ1-4; the D gene is possibly TRBD1 (5 bases). The V end was cut by 8 bases, the J end by 8 bases, with 21 bases between. Germline V gene lookup returns CDR1 MGHRA and CDR2 YSYEKL. The CDR3 length is 15 residues. The CDR3 DNA follows: TGCGCCAGCGGTCGGGCGGGGCAGGGTCGCGAAAAACTGTTTTTT. Amino acid sequence: CASGRAGQGREKLFF.

The chain recombines TRBV29-1 with TRBJ2-5; TRBD2 might be the D (6 bases). The germline CDR1 and CDR2 sequences are SQVTM and ANQGSEA. V dropped 6 bases and J dropped 4 bases, with 15 bases sitting between them. The CDR3 is 13 residues long. The CDR3 region is CSVGVGGLETQYF. CDR3 DNA: TGCAGCGTAGGGGTAGGAGGGCTAGAGACCCAGTACTTC.

The chain uses TRBV7-2 and TRBJ1-1; the D gene is possibly TRBD1 (5 bases). This CDR3 has 14 residues. Trimming took 2 bases from V and 4 from J, leaving 11 bases between them. CDR1 SGHTA and CDR2 FQGNSA come from the germline V gene. CDR3: CASSLLGGSTEAFF. The CDR3 nucleotides are TGTGCCAGCAGCTTACTGGGGGGGAGCACTGAAGCTTTCTTT.

The J gene is TRBJ2-2, the V gene TRBV4-3; 7 bases map to TRBD2. Trimming removed 1 base from V and 8 bases from J; junction bases left unmatched: 7. CDR1 and CDR2 (germline): LGHNA, YSLEER. CDR3 length equals 15 residues. This CDR3 is CASSQVVAGRGELFF. The CDR3 DNA reads as TGCGCCAGCAGCCAAGTTGTAGCGGGTCGAGGGGAGCTGTTTTTT.

Only one count was recorded for this clone. The J gene is TRBJ2-4, the V gene TRBV19; 9 nucleotides line up with TRBD2. The CDR3 contains 18 residues. In germline, CDR1 is LNHDA, CDR2 SQIVND (reference sequence). J was trimmed by 5 bases and V by 4 bases; bases with no gene match: 15. The CDR3 loop is CASSTMSLAGAGENIQYF. In nucleotides, the CDR3 is TGTGCCAGTAGTACCATGAGCTTAGCGGGAGCTGGTGAAAACATTCAGTACTTC. The full variable domain, rest sourced from reference TRBV19 and TRBJ2-4, is DGGITQSPKYLFRKEGQNVTLSCEQNLNHDAMYWYRQDPGQGLRLIYYSQIVNDFQKGDIAEGYSVSREKKESFPLTVTSAQKNPTAFYLCASSTMSLAGAGENIQYFGAGTRLSVL.

This chain uses TRBV4-2 with TRBJ2-7, with D perhaps matching TRBD1 (6 bases). The germline V gene encodes CDR1 LGHNA and CDR2 YNFKEQ. V shed 0 bases and J shed 3 bases, with 18 bases lying between them. This CDR3 is 17 amino acids long. CDR3 loop: CASSQDGRDIRGYEQYF. As DNA, the CDR3 is TGTGCCAGCAGCCAAGATGGAAGAGACATCAGGGGCTACGAGCAGTACTTC.

Only a few counts were recorded for this clone. The rearrangement links TRBV7-9 to TRBJ1-6, with 10 bases lining up with TRBD1. CDR1 and CDR2 (germline): SEHNR, FQNEAQ (reference sequence). The CDR3 extends over 15 amino acids. The trim removed 7 bases at V and 12 bases at J, leaving 12 bases unmatched. CDR3 nucleotide sequence: TGTGCCAGCAACAATGCCGGGACAGGGGTCGTACCCCTCCACTTT. As protein: CASNNAGTGVVPLHF.

The count of this clone is one. As DNA, the CDR3 is TGTGCCAGTGGGCTAGCGGGAGGTAATGAGCAGTTCTTC. Its translation: CASGLAGGNEQFF. The genes are TRBV27 and TRBJ2-1; 11 positions match TRBD2. This CDR3 has 13 residues. J was trimmed by 7 bases and V by 9 bases; bases with no gene match: 5. Germline V gives CDR1 MNHEY, CDR2 SMNVEV (reference sequence).

The chain carries TRBV21-1 and TRBJ1-1; no check of the table's D call, TRBD1, against the DNA was made. TRBV21-1 is noted as a pseudogene. This CDR3 is 20 amino acids long. The DNA for the CDR3 is TGTGCCAGCAGCAAAGGGGGGACAGGGGATATAATCCCTATGAACACTGAAGCTTTCTTT. It codes for CASSKGGTGDIIPMNTEAFF.

V is TRBV20-1 and J is TRBJ1-6, with a tentative D call TRBD1 (5 bases). V was shortened by 3 bases and J by 7 bases, with 10 bases between the two germline ends. This CDR3 spans 13 amino acids. The V gene's germline CDR1 is DFQATT and CDR2 SNEGSKA (reference sequence). CDR3 region: CSASGATNSPLHF. CDR3 in DNA: TGCAGTGCTAGTGGGGCGACGAATTCACCCCTCCACTTT.

This chain uses TRBV28 with TRBJ2-7, with 9 positions matching TRBD2. Trimming cost V 4 bases and J 5 bases; bases outside gene matches: 9. Per the germline V gene, CDR1 is MDHEN and CDR2 is SYDVKM. This CDR3 spans 15 amino acids. CDR3 in amino acids: CASSSPGLANNEQYF. DNA for the CDR3: TGTGCCAGCAGTTCGCCGGGACTAGCCAATAACGAGCAGTACTTC. The full variable domain, its missing parts supplied by reference TRBV28 and TRBJ2-7, is DVKVTQSSRYLVKRTGEKVFLECVQDMDHENMFWYRQDPGLGLRLIYFSYDVKMKEKGDIPEGYSVSREKKERFSLILESASTNQTSMYLCASSSPGLANNEQYFGPGTRLTVT.

The CDR3 DNA reads as TGTGCCAGCAGCTTAAGATCGGGATACAATGAGCAGTTCTTC. Its protein is CASSLRSGYNEQFF. J is TRBJ2-1 and V is TRBV7-6, with D maybe TRBD2 (5 bases). The germline V gene encodes CDR1 SGHVS and CDR2 FNYEAQ. Trimming pared 2 bases from V and 4 bases from J, leaving 9 bases between. The CDR3 loop spans 14 amino acids.

This chain uses TRBV19 with TRBJ1-3; TRBD1 might be the D (6 bases). V lost 10 bases to trimming and J lost 0 bases, with 22 bases between them. Germline V CDR1 and CDR2: LNHDA, SQIVND (reference sequence). This CDR3 is built from 17 residues. CDR3 region: CATSQRGRGGSGNTIYF. Written as DNA, the CDR3 is TGTGCCACCTCACAGAGGGGGAGAGGGGGCTCTGGAAACACCATATATTTT.

V is TRBV6-2 or TRBV6-3 and J is TRBJ2-7; D unclear. V lost 4 bases, J lost 2 bases, and 6 bases lay in between. The CDR3 sequence is 12 residues long. Germline CDR1 and CDR2: MNHEY and SVGEGT. CDR3 bases: TGTGCCAGCAGTTTCTCACCCTACGAGCAGTACTTC. Its translation: CASSFSPYEQYF.